This record concerns one TCR beta chain sequence. Sequence at one end of the junction differs from germline and may be a read error. This sample was taken from a study of tumor-infiltrating lymphocytes in primary liver carcinoma. The template, 500 ng total RNA, yielded TCR beta cDNA made with a constant-region primer. Construction of TCR beta libraries relied on three successive nested multiplex PCR rounds employing slightly modified ARM-PCR. TRBV1-TRBV30 forward primers paired with a C-beta reverse primer were used in the first two PCR rounds, which ran approximately 10 cycles each. Each CDR3 protein is one row after TCRdb ran MiXCR on the multiplex PCR reads. The table includes about 59,000 distinct CDR3 sequences, 70% to 85% detected once. Germline V lookup: CDR1 LGHNA, CDR2 YSLEER. This CDR3 region has 16 residues. The approximately 17-32 mg bulk tissue piece was not sorted before simultaneous RNA and DNA extraction.

Specimen: liver tumor tissue from sampling region 2. Regarding subset: tumor region T2, inferior pole. This clonotype originated in a man aged 40-50 years with primary liver carcinoma and hepatitis B virus infection. The rearrangement joins TRBV4-3 to TRBJ2-1; D may be TRBD1 or TRBD2 (6 bases each). The CDR3 coding sequence is TGCGCCAGCAGCCACGTAGGGGGGAACTCCTACAAAGAGCAGTTCTTC. This codes for CASSHVGGNSYKEQFF.